These 8 T cell receptor beta chains were sequenced from one sample in a study of T-cell reconstitution after alpha-beta-depleted transplantation in children. Unique molecular identifiers featured in how the TCRbeta library was prepared. TCRdb called the PCR reads again in MiXCR, with one record for every CDR3 protein. Of about 580,000 distinct CDR3 sequences in the sample, roughly 23% were seen once. The material sequenced was PBMCs, mostly from graft donor cells, taken 360 days after TCRalphabeta/CD19-depleted stem cell transplant. The receptor set was obtained from a boy under three years old who had a stem cell transplant for acute myeloid leukemia, so the T cells may come from the graft donor.

The chain joins TRBV7-9 to TRBJ1-5; no firm D call. Germline lookup yields CDR1 SEHNR and CDR2 FQNEAQ (reference sequence). Trimming shortened V by 1 base and J by 7 bases, and 8 bases separated the two germline ends. This CDR3 has 13 amino acids. CDR3 sequence: CASSLDGRQPQHF. The CDR3 coding sequence is TGTGCCAGCAGCTTAGATGGTCGCCAGCCCCAGCATTTT.

This clonotype occurred a few times. The rearrangement links TRBV28 to TRBJ1-2; D may be TRBD1 (6 bases). The CDR3 has 12 residues. V shed 4 bases and J shed 6 bases, with 9 bases lying between them. From germline, CDR1 is MDHEN and CDR2 SYDVKM. The CDR3 region is CASSSGVHGYTF. Here the CDR3 DNA reads TGTGCCAGCAGTTCAGGGGTTCATGGCTACACCTTC.

The sample holds many counts of this clonotype. The chain carries TRBV11-1 and TRBJ1-1, with D perhaps TRBD1 (5 bases). Between the trimmed V and J ends, which lost 0 bases and 0 bases, there was a span of 11 bases. Germline CDR1 SGHAT, CDR2 FQDESV (reference sequence). CDR3 size: 16 residues. This CDR3 is CASSLAHGGLNTEAFF. The CDR3 DNA reads as TGTGCCAGCAGCTTAGCGCACGGGGGACTGAACACTGAAGCTTTCTTT.

This clonotype was detected a few times. V usage is TRBV7-2 and J usage is TRBJ1-1, with D perhaps matching TRBD1 (5 bases). V was cut by 6 bases and J by 8 bases, with 13 bases left in between. This CDR3 has 12 residues. Per germline, CDR1 SGHTA and CDR2 FQGNSA. The CDR3 nucleotides read TGTGCCAGCAGACTGGACACTACCGAAGCTTTCTTT. This codes for CASRLDTTEAFF.

J is TRBJ2-7 and V is TRBV12-3 or TRBV12-4; D is unclear. The CDR3 contains 12 residues. Trimming removed 6 bases at V and 6 bases at J, with 12 bases between. DNA of the CDR3: TGTGCCAGCAGCACCTTGAGCTCCGAGCAGTACTTC. This encodes CASSTLSSEQYF.

This clonotype was detected a few times. The chain is built from TRBV4-1 and TRBJ1-1; a weak D match, TRBD1 (5 bases). The CDR3 sequence is 17 residues long. Per germline, CDR1 MGHRA and CDR2 YSYEKL. V lost 1 base to trimming and J lost 2 bases, with 17 bases between them. CDR3 in DNA: TGCGCCAGCAGCCAAGTTGGTCGGGCGGGGGGTAACACTGAAGCTTTCTTT. It specifies CASSQVGRAGGNTEAFF.

This chain connects TRBV11-2 to TRBJ2-1, with 7 positions matching TRBD1. Trimming removed 4 bases from V and 0 bases from J; junction bases left unmatched: 3. The germline V gene has CDR1 SGHAT and CDR2 FQNNGV. The CDR3 extends over 15 amino acids. CDR3 nucleotides: TGTGCCAGCAGCTACGGACAGGCCTCCTACAATGAGCAGTTCTTC. Its protein is CASSYGQASYNEQFF.

This clonotype has more than one count but fewer than ten. The chain combines TRBV9 with TRBJ2-1, with TRBD2 as a possible D gene (6 bases). The ends were cut back, 3 bases at V and 3 bases at J, with 13 bases in the middle. The V gene's germline CDR1 is SGDLS and CDR2 YYNGEE. The CDR3 is 15 amino acids. In nucleotides, the CDR3 is TGTGCCAGCAGCGCATCATCGGGACTCTACAATGAGCAGTTCTTC. Translated, it gives CASSASSGLYNEQFF.